One sample yielded the 30 T cell receptor beta chains listed below, sequenced in a study of OX40 agonist ivuxolimab in advanced cancers. The protocol was immunoSEQ multiplex PCR, while the TCRdb copy is restricted to in-frame clones and leaves out a portion. The table includes about 67,000 clones, approximately 90% detected once. The input for sequencing was CD4+ or CD8+ T cells sorted from blood, taken in a trial of the OX40 agonist ivuxolimab. Every receptor here comes from an adult with an advanced solid tumor such as melanoma, head and neck, liver or kidney cancer.

The chain recombines TRBV29-1 with TRBJ2-1; D is unclear. The CDR3 has 12 amino acids. V lost 1 base and J lost 8, with 9 bases in between. CDR1 is SQVTM, CDR2 ANQGSEA, per germline. CDR3 region: CSVEANLDEQFF. CDR3 bases: TGCAGCGTTGAAGCCAATCTCGATGAGCAGTTCTTC.

The chain employs TRBV10-1 and TRBJ2-1; 8 bases align to TRBD2. The germline V gene encodes CDR1 WNHNN and CDR2 SYGVQD (reference sequence). V shed 8 bases, J shed 9 bases, and the junction held 12 bases outside the gene matches. The CDR3 loop spans 14 amino acids. DNA of the CDR3: TGCGCCAGCTCTCGGCCGGGACTAGAGGGTGAGCAGTTCTTC. It specifies CASSRPGLEGEQFF.

This clone turned up a few times. The chain recombines TRBV28 with TRBJ2-3; 7 bases are a match to TRBD1. CDR3 length equals 16 residues. With 3 bases clipped from V and 2 bases from J, the junction kept 8 bases outside the gene matches. CDR1 is MDHEN and CDR2 is SYDVKM in the germline V gene. DNA of the CDR3: TGTGCCAGCAGTTTCAATATTGGACAGGACACAGATACGCAGTATTTT. It translates to CASSFNIGQDTDTQYF.

The chain carries TRBV10-3 and TRBJ1-3, with D possibly matching TRBD1 (5 bases). Between the trimmed V and J ends, which lost 5 bases and 4 bases, there was a span of 9 bases. The CDR3 consists of 13 residues. Germline V gene lookup returns CDR1 ENHRY and CDR2 SYGVKD. CDR3 residues: CAISWGNGNTIYF. CDR3 nucleotides: TGTGCCATCAGTTGGGGGAACGGAAACACCATATATTTT.

The chain carries TRBV19 and TRBJ1-1; tentatively, D is TRBD1 (5 bases). This CDR3 has 12 residues. The V gene lost 3 bases and the J gene lost 7 bases, with 9 bases spanning the gap. Germline V gives CDR1 LNHDA, CDR2 SQIVND (reference sequence). The CDR3 here is CASSIGGGEAFF. The CDR3 bases are TGTGCCAGTAGTATTGGGGGAGGTGAAGCTTTCTTT.

The chain employs TRBV11-2 and TRBJ2-7, with 9 bases fitting TRBD1. Per germline, CDR1 SGHAT and CDR2 FQNNGV. The CDR3 contains 14 residues. The ends lost 6 bases at V and 9 bases at J; junction bases unmatched: 12. CDR3 region: CASRAGTGSFAQYF. Here the CDR3 DNA reads TGTGCCAGCAGGGCCGGGACAGGGTCCTTCGCGCAGTACTTC.

The CDR3 here is CASSPMGFQETQYF. CDR3 DNA sequence: TGTGCCAGCTCACCAATGGGATTCCAAGAGACCCAGTACTTC. The chain employs TRBV18 and TRBJ2-5, with no clear D. This CDR3 spans 14 amino acids. V was trimmed by 2 bases and J by 1 base, leaving 8 bases between them. Per the germline V gene, CDR1 is KGHSH and CDR2 is LQKENI.

The chain joins TRBV9 to TRBJ2-5; TRBD2 matches 10 bases. From germline, CDR1 is SGDLS and CDR2 YYNGEE. With V trimmed by 0 bases and J by 7 bases, 6 bases remained unmatched. The CDR3 is 15 residues long. The CDR3 region has the DNA TGTGCCAGCAGCGTAGCTAGCGGGGGTCCGGGGACCCAGTACTTC. This translates into CASSVASGGPGTQYF.

The chain is built from TRBV28 and TRBJ1-2; TRBD1 matches at 8 bases. CDR3 length: 14 amino acids. Germline trimming cut 3 bases from V and 9 bases from J; bases unmatched to any gene: 9. Germline V gene lookup returns CDR1 MDHEN and CDR2 SYDVKM. The CDR3 DNA is TGTGCCAGCAGTTTGGGACAGGATGCATTCCGCTACACCTTC. This gives the protein CASSLGQDAFRYTF.

This chain uses TRBV25-1 with TRBJ1-1; D unresolved. CDR3 size: 16 residues. The V gene's germline CDR1 is MGHDK and CDR2 SYGVNS. Trimming pared 2 bases from V and 5 bases from J, leaving 18 bases between. CDR3 sequence reads: CASSEGWGGVGTEAFF. CDR3 in DNA: TGTGCCAGCAGTGAAGGCTGGGGTGGGGTTGGAACTGAAGCTTTCTTT.

The rearrangement uses TRBV5-1 and TRBJ2-2, with 8 nucleotides matching TRBD2. The CDR3 length is 17 residues. Germline V gene sequence: CDR1 SGHRS, CDR2 YFSETQ. The ends lost 2 bases at V and 5 bases at J; junction bases unmatched: 11. The CDR3 sequence: CASSFGPNQRETGELFF. CDR3 DNA sequence: TGCGCCAGCAGCTTTGGTCCTAACCAGCGGGAGACCGGGGAGCTGTTTTTT.

The chain links TRBV14 to TRBJ2-5; TRBD2 aligns across 7 bases. Germline loops: CDR1 SGHDN, CDR2 FVKESK. The junction had 7 bases not matched to a gene; V was cut back by 4 bases and J by 2 bases. CDR3 length equals 15 residues. The CDR3 DNA reads as TGTGCCAGCAGCCCCCTCGGAGCGGGGCAAGAGACCCAGTACTTC. Protein sequence: CASSPLGAGQETQYF.

This clone was counted once. V is TRBV9 and J is TRBJ2-6; D could derive from TRBD1 or TRBD2 (5 bases each). Per germline, CDR1 SGDLS and CDR2 YYNGEE. This CDR3 spans 14 amino acids. The ends were cut back, 4 bases at V and 4 bases at J, with 9 bases in the middle. The CDR3 here is CASSSGGGANVLTF. The CDR3 DNA is TGTGCCAGCAGCTCTGGGGGAGGGGCCAACGTCCTGACTTTC.

The J gene is TRBJ1-1, the V gene TRBV11-3; no reliable D call. The germline CDR1 and CDR2 sequences are SGHNT and YENEEA. The V end was cut by 5 bases, the J end by 2 bases, with 12 bases between. This CDR3 has 14 amino acids. CDR3: CASSLGLSNTEAFF. The DNA of the CDR3 is TGTGCCAGCAGCCTAGGGCTGAGCAACACTGAAGCTTTCTTT.

CDR3 in DNA: TGTGCCAGCAGTTTGCCGACCGGCCTCGGGGAGACCCAGTACTTC. Translating it yields CASSLPTGLGETQYF. The chain uses TRBV28 and TRBJ2-5; D unresolved. The CDR3 has 15 residues. Trimming stripped 3 bases from V and 5 bases from J, with 16 bases between. CDR1 and CDR2 from the germline V gene are MDHEN and SYDVKM.

This clone was seen a single time. V usage is TRBV28 and J usage is TRBJ2-5; D ambiguous. Germline V gives CDR1 MDHEN, CDR2 SYDVKM. This CDR3 contains 14 residues. V was trimmed by 5 bases and J by 1 base, leaving 11 bases between them. The DNA for the CDR3 is TGTGCCAGCAGTCCCGTCGGAACCCAAGAGACCCAGTACTTC. This codes for CASSPVGTQETQYF.

The chain couples TRBV6-5 to TRBJ2-1, with D unclear. V lost 4 bases, J lost 7 bases, and 8 bases lay in between. From germline, CDR1 is MNHEY and CDR2 SVGAGI. The CDR3 is 12 amino acids. This CDR3 reads CASSSFTNEQFF. Written as DNA, the CDR3 is TGTGCCAGCAGTTCCTTCACTAATGAGCAGTTCTTC.

The V gene is TRBV7-9, the J gene TRBJ2-2, with 8 nucleotides matching TRBD1. The J segment lost 6 bases and the V segment lost 5 bases, leaving 8 bases of the junction unmatched. CDR1 and CDR2 from the germline V gene are SEHNR and FQNEAQ (reference sequence). The CDR3 totals 15 residues. CDR3: CASSLRQGSAGELFF. The CDR3, as DNA: TGTGCCAGCAGCCTAAGACAGGGGAGCGCCGGGGAGCTGTTTTTT.

The rearrangement links TRBV30 to TRBJ2-7; TRBD1 matches 11 bases. This CDR3 spans 12 amino acids. V gave up 1 base and J gave up 7 bases; unmatched junction bases: 0. The germline V gene has CDR1 GTSNPN and CDR2 SVGIG (reference sequence). For the CDR3, the DNA is TGTGCCTGGAGTGGGGACAGGGGGGAGCAGTACTTC. This codes for CAWSGDRGEQYF.

The gene calls are TRBV30 and TRBJ2-7; TRBD1 aligns across 11 bases. CDR3 size: 15 residues. CDR1 and CDR2 from the germline V gene are GTSNPN and SVGIG (reference sequence). Unmatched junction bases numbered 4, after V lost 1 base and J lost 2 bases. The CDR3 spells CAWSEGTGGPYEQYF. The CDR3, as DNA: TGTGCCTGGAGTGAGGGGACAGGGGGTCCCTACGAGCAGTACTTC.

This clone showed up just a few times. CDR3 region: CASSESGYSNQPQHF. CDR3 nucleotide sequence: TGCGCCAGCAGTGAGTCCGGATATAGCAATCAGCCCCAGCATTTT. The V and J genes are TRBV10-1 and TRBJ1-5; no clear D gene. CDR1 is WNHNN, CDR2 SYGVQD, per germline (reference sequence). V lost 0 bases to trimming and J lost 0 bases, with 6 bases between them. The CDR3 loop spans 15 amino acids.

The sample holds one count of this clone. The genes are TRBV11-3 and TRBJ1-1; no definite D call. The germline gives CDR1 SGHNT, CDR2 YENEEA. The V end was cut by 5 bases, the J end by 1 base, with 14 bases between. This CDR3 has 15 amino acids. This chain's CDR3 is CASSGQWEENTEAFF. The CDR3 nucleotides are TGTGCCAGCAGCGGCCAGTGGGAGGAGAACACTGAAGCTTTCTTT. Based on the CDR3 plus reference TRBV11-3 and TRBJ1-1, the full variable domain is EAGVVQSPRYKIIEKKQPVAFWCNPISGHNTLYWYLQNLGQGPELLIRYENEEAVDDSQLPKDRFSAERLKGVDSTLKIQPAELGDSAVYLCASSGQWEENTEAFFGQGTRLTVV.

The chain carries TRBV7-9 and TRBJ2-5; D possibly corresponds to TRBD2 (7 bases). Germline V gives CDR1 SEHNR, CDR2 FQNEAQ (reference sequence). There are 17 residues in the CDR3. The V gene lost 3 bases and the J gene lost 2 bases, with 19 bases spanning the gap. CDR3 nucleotides: TGTGCCAGCAGCTTGTATCGGGGGGCCGGGGGACAAGAGACCCAGTACTTC. It yields the protein CASSLYRGAGGQETQYF. Full variable domain (missing parts from reference TRBV7-9 and TRBJ2-5): DTGVSQNPRHKITKRGQNVTFRCDPISEHNRLYWYRQTLGQGPEFLTYFQNEAQLEKSRLLSDRFSAERPKGSFSTLEIQRTEQGDSAMYLCASSLYRGAGGQETQYFGPGTRLLVL.

This sequence joins TRBV10-3 and TRBJ2-3; TRBD1 agrees at 10 bases. Germline V lookup: CDR1 ENHRY, CDR2 SYGVKD. This CDR3 is built from 15 residues. V was pared by 6 bases and J by 4 bases, with 7 bases of the junction left unmatched. This chain's CDR3 is CAISRSGTGADTQYF. Here the CDR3 DNA reads TGTGCCATCAGCCGCTCCGGGACAGGGGCAGATACGCAGTATTTT.

The gene calls are TRBV7-2 and TRBJ1-6, with D tentatively TRBD1 (5 bases). Trimming left V 1 base short and J 5 bases short, with 9 bases between. From germline, CDR1 is SGHTA and CDR2 FQGNSA. The CDR3 spans 15 residues. DNA for the CDR3: TGTGCCAGCAGCTTAGGGGGGGTCAATAATTCACCCCTCCACTTT. Translated: CASSLGGVNNSPLHF.

This clone was found once. V usage is TRBV6-5 and J usage is TRBJ2-3; 9 positions match TRBD1. Germline CDR1 is MNHEY and CDR2 is SVGAGI. The CDR3 is 16 residues long. The J segment lost 4 bases and the V segment lost 0 bases, leaving 5 bases of the junction unmatched. CDR3 residues: CASSYSRDRVSDTQYF. DNA of the CDR3: TGTGCCAGCAGTTACTCAAGGGACAGGGTATCAGATACGCAGTATTTT.

This chain links TRBV15 with TRBJ2-3; 8 bases map to TRBD1. This CDR3 region has 13 residues. Germline V gene lookup returns CDR1 LNHNV and CDR2 YYDKDF (reference sequence). V lost 4 bases and J lost 9; bases outside the gene matches: 6. The CDR3 is CATSTERTGTQYF. The CDR3 DNA is TGTGCCACCAGCACCGAACGGACAGGGACGCAGTATTTT.

CDR3 coding DNA: TGTGCCAGCAGTTTAAGGGTCGGCTACACCTTC. Its protein is CASSLRVGYTF. The V gene is TRBV28, the J gene TRBJ1-2; D is uncertain. CDR3 length: 11 residues. V was shortened by 2 bases and J by 8 bases, with 6 bases between the two germline ends. Germline V gives CDR1 MDHEN, CDR2 SYDVKM.

The CDR3 nucleotides read TGCGCCAGCAGCCAAATACTAGCGGGGGGATATGAGCAGTTCTTC. Its translation: CASSQILAGGYEQFF. This sequence joins TRBV4-1 and TRBJ2-1; TRBD2 agrees at 12 bases. The germline V gene encodes CDR1 MGHRA and CDR2 YSYEKL. Germline trimming cut 2 bases from V and 8 bases from J; bases unmatched to any gene: 4. The CDR3 spans 15 residues.

The chain has TRBV4-3 and TRBJ2-5, with TRBD2 identical over 10 bases. Germline V gene data show CDR1 as LGHNA and CDR2 as YSLEER. The CDR3 totals 15 residues. The V and J ends lost 4 bases and 2 bases, in that order; junction bases with no gene match: 4. DNA of the CDR3: TGCGCCAGCAGCCGATTAGCGGGGGGACAAGAGACCCAGTACTTC. Protein: CASSRLAGGQETQYF.